Listed below are T cell receptor beta chains from one sample, sequenced in a study of T cell responses to AZD1222 COVID-19 vaccine. Measured with immunoSEQ multiplex PCR; TCRdb has only the in-frame clones, and not every one. The table has some 250,000 clones, about 94% seen once. Source: peripheral blood, taken 28 days after the second AZD1222 dose. These receptors originate from an adult who received the AZD1222 COVID-19 vaccine. Each CDR3 is given with its conserved first and last residue. Each record gives: D gene, clone size, V gene, J gene, CDR3 length, CDR3 DNA, CDR3 protein. D genes are given only for firm matches. Expanded clones are given a class, and other clones once, few, many or no size at all.

D gene: NA
clone size: few
V gene: TRBV27
J gene: TRBJ1-6
CDR3 length: 14
CDR3 DNA: TGTGCCAGCAGCCGAGGGGTCCCAAATTCACCCCTCCACTTT
CDR3 protein: CASSRGVPNSPLHF

D gene: NA
clone size: NA
V gene: TRBV28
J gene: TRBJ1-6
CDR3 length: 16
CDR3 DNA: TGTGCCAGCAGGCTGTGGGGTGGGGGGTATAATTCACCCCTCCACTTT
CDR3 protein: CASRLWGGGYNSPLHF

D gene: TRBD1
clone size: NA
V gene: TRBV2
J gene: TRBJ1-2
CDR3 length: 13
CDR3 DNA: TGTGCCAGCAGCGGGACAGGGGGCGATGGCTACACCTTC
CDR3 protein: CASSGTGGDGYTF

D gene: NA
clone size: NA
V gene: TRBV2
J gene: TRBJ1-1
CDR3 length: 12
CDR3 DNA: TGTGCCAGCAGGGGGACATACACTGAAGCTTTCTTT
CDR3 protein: CASRGTYTEAFF

D gene: NA
clone size: NA
V gene: TRBV7-3
J gene: TRBJ2-2
CDR3 length: 13
CDR3 DNA: TGTGCCAGCAGCTTAGGAGAGACCGGGGAGCTGTTTTTT
CDR3 protein: CASSLGETGELFF

D gene: NA
clone size: NA
V gene: TRBV27
J gene: TRBJ2-2
CDR3 length: 15
CDR3 DNA: TGTGCCAGCAGTTTAGCGGAGGAGAACACCGGGGAGCTGTTTTTT
CDR3 protein: CASSLAEENTGELFF

D gene: TRBD1
clone size: NA
V gene: TRBV5-1
J gene: TRBJ2-7
CDR3 length: 13
CDR3 DNA: TGCGCCAGCAGCGATACAGGGGCCTACGAGCAGTACTTC
CDR3 protein: CASSDTGAYEQYF

D gene: TRBD1
clone size: NA
V gene: TRBV19
J gene: TRBJ2-7
CDR3 length: 14
CDR3 DNA: TGTGCCAGTAGTATCGGGACAGGTCCCTACGAGCAGTACTTC
CDR3 protein: CASSIGTGPYEQYF

D gene: NA
clone size: NA
V gene: TRBV7-9
J gene: TRBJ1-5
CDR3 length: 17
CDR3 DNA: TGTGCCAGCAGCGTCAGTTACCGGGACGGAATCAATCAGCCCCAGCATTTT
CDR3 protein: CASSVSYRDGINQPQHF

D gene: NA
clone size: NA
V gene: TRBV9
J gene: TRBJ1-6
CDR3 length: 16
CDR3 DNA: TGTGCCAGCAGCTCCGGGCCCAGGGGATATAATTCACCCCTCCACTTT
CDR3 protein: CASSSGPRGYNSPLHF

D gene: TRBD1
clone size: once
V gene: TRBV27
J gene: TRBJ2-7
CDR3 length: 12
CDR3 DNA: TGTGCCAGTAGCCGACAGGGCTACGAGCAGTACTTC
CDR3 protein: CASSRQGYEQYF

D gene: NA
clone size: once
V gene: TRBV7-3
J gene: TRBJ1-1
CDR3 length: 19
CDR3 DNA: TGTGCCACCGAGCCCCCGAGCCGACCGAAACCCCCCATGAACACTGAAGCTTTCTTT
CDR3 protein: CATEPPSRPKPPMNTEAFF

D gene: NA
clone size: NA
V gene: TRBV27
J gene: TRBJ2-4
CDR3 length: 13
CDR3 DNA: TGTGCCAGCAGTGAGGGAGCCAAAAACATTCAGTACTTC
CDR3 protein: CASSEGAKNIQYF

D gene: NA
clone size: NA
V gene: TRBV20-1
J gene: TRBJ2-4
CDR3 length: 11
CDR3 DNA: TGCAGTGCTAGGTTTGGAGACATTCAGTACTTC
CDR3 protein: CSARFGDIQYF

D gene: TRBD2
clone size: NA
V gene: TRBV7-2
J gene: TRBJ2-1
CDR3 length: 17
CDR3 DNA: TGTGCCAGCAGCCCTCGCCTACTAGCGGGAGGGTACAATGAGCAGTTCTTC
CDR3 protein: CASSPRLLAGGYNEQFF

D gene: NA
clone size: NA
V gene: TRBV9
J gene: TRBJ2-3
CDR3 length: 15
CDR3 DNA: TGTGCCAGCAGCGTAGAAGGGCTTAGCACAGATACGCAGTATTTT
CDR3 protein: CASSVEGLSTDTQYF

D gene: NA
clone size: NA
V gene: TRBV6-5
J gene: TRBJ1-1
CDR3 length: 14
CDR3 DNA: TGTGCCAGCACCTACAGGGAAGGAAATACTGAAGCTTTCTTT
CDR3 protein: CASTYREGNTEAFF

D gene: NA
clone size: once
V gene: TRBV7-3
J gene: TRBJ1-5
CDR3 length: 16
CDR3 DNA: TGTGCCAGCAGCTTAATTAGGGGAGGGGGGCGTGAGCCCCAGCATTTT
CDR3 protein: CASSLIRGGGREPQHF

D gene: NA
clone size: NA
V gene: TRBV20-1
J gene: TRBJ1-2
CDR3 length: 10
CDR3 DNA: TGCGGGGCGCGCAGCTATGGCTACACCTTC
CDR3 protein: CGARSYGYTF

D gene: TRBD2
clone size: NA
V gene: TRBV3-1/TRBV3-2
J gene: TRBJ2-1
CDR3 length: 15
CDR3 DNA: TGTGCCAGCAGCCCGACGGGGGGCTCCTACAATGAGCAGTTCTTC
CDR3 protein: CASSPTGGSYNEQFF